One sample yielded the 17 T cell receptor beta chains listed below, sequenced in a study of blood T cells in healthy people across ages (dated by TCRdb to the mid-2010s). The library was generated by 5' RACE. A second about 7 to 11 cycle PCR used a sample-barcoded 5' primer and a J-beta primer mix. TCRdb reprocessed the public reads (quality trimming at Q25 with fastp, clone calling with MiXCR) and kept in-frame beta chains. A single entry per CDR3 protein holds the most common genes and DNA from its merged rows. The sample table contains 1.5 million to 2 million distinct CDR3 sequences; only one count was recorded for about two fifths of them. Under 30% of the sample is in the top ten clones. Sequenced input: blood. The source of these receptors is a human donor in good health.

The V gene is TRBV6-5, the J gene TRBJ2-7; 12 bases line up with TRBD1. The CDR3 loop spans 15 amino acids. Germline CDR1 is MNHEY and CDR2 is SVGAGI. V trimming: 2 bases; J trimming: 6 bases; junction bases outside the gene matches: 5. In DNA form, the CDR3 reads TGTGCCAGCAGTTACATGGGACAGGGGGCATCCGAGCAGTACTTC. Translated: CASSYMGQGASEQYF.

The CDR3 region is CASSQGGMSGGIETQYF. The CDR3 DNA is TGTGCCAGCAGCCAAGGTGGGATGAGCGGGGGGATCGAGACCCAGTACTTC. The chain joins TRBV4-2 to TRBJ2-5; 9 nucleotides align to TRBD2. CDR3 length: 17 amino acids. J lost 5 bases, V lost 1 base, and 11 bases had no gene match. Germline-derived CDR1 and CDR2 are LGHNA and YNFKEQ.

This clonotype was counted a few times. CDR3: CASSLPVRYNEQFF. The CDR3 DNA is TGTGCCAGCAGCCTACCTGTTAGATACAATGAGCAGTTCTTC. The V gene is TRBV6-2 or TRBV6-3, the J gene TRBJ2-1; D not certain. Germline V lookup: CDR1 MNHEY, CDR2 SVGEGT. The CDR3 totals 14 residues. V shed 6 bases and J shed 4 bases, with 13 bases lying between them.

This clonotype has more than one count but fewer than ten. The chain joins TRBV5-1 to TRBJ2-3; D unresolved. V was clipped by 0 bases and J by 1 base, with 9 bases between them. In germline, CDR1 is SGHRS, CDR2 YFSETQ. The CDR3 spans 15 residues. The CDR3: CASSLEQFGTDTQYF. In nucleotides, the CDR3 is TGCGCCAGCAGCTTGGAACAGTTTGGCACAGATACGCAGTATTTT.

The chain couples TRBV2 to TRBJ2-5; 8 nucleotides align to TRBD1. V shed 7 bases, J shed 13 bases, and the junction held 11 bases outside the gene matches. The CDR3 sequence is 12 residues long. Germline V CDR1 and CDR2: SNHLY, FYNNEI. The CDR3 sequence is CASTTSGQGLYF. CDR3 DNA: TGTGCCAGCACTACCTCAGGACAGGGTTTGTACTTC.

This clonotype came up a few times. This sequence joins TRBV20-1 and TRBJ1-1; D remains unclear. V was pared by 3 bases and J by 2 bases, with 10 bases between. The CDR3 consists of 13 residues. The V gene's germline CDR1 is DFQATT and CDR2 SNEGSKA (reference sequence). The CDR3 DNA reads TGCAGTGCTAGCCTCATGACTAACACTGAAGCTTTCTTT. This encodes CSASLMTNTEAFF.

The chain joins TRBV5-1 to TRBJ2-7; 12 bases are a match to TRBD2. Near its end, the DNA agrees better with TRBJ2-5, so the J call may be wrong. Germline-derived CDR1 and CDR2 are SGHRS and YFSETQ. The CDR3 has 17 residues. The DNA for the CDR3 is TGCGCCAGCAGCCCGGGACTAGCGGGTTCGCTGCACGAGACCCAGTACTTC. Protein product: CASSPGLAGSLHETQYF.

This clonotype was recorded a few times. The chain joins TRBV25-1 to TRBJ2-5; the D gene is possibly TRBD1 (5 bases). The DNA end is more similar to TRBJ2-7, so the J call may be wrong. The length of the CDR3 is 13 residues. Per germline, CDR1 MGHDK and CDR2 SYGVNS. The chain's CDR3 is CASSEKGHYEQYF. The DNA of the CDR3 is TGTGCCAGCAGTGAAAAGGGGCACTACGAGCAGTACTTC.

This clonotype was observed a few times. The chain has TRBV9 and TRBJ1-2; 10 bases agree with TRBD1. The CDR3 extends over 15 amino acids. Germline V gene lookup returns CDR1 SGDLS and CDR2 YYNGEE. Losses at the gene ends were 3 bases for V and 1 base for J; bases not matched to a gene: 3. DNA for the CDR3: TGTGCCAGCAGCGCGGACAGGGGGATTAACTATGGCTACACCTTC. Encoded protein: CASSADRGINYGYTF.

This clonotype appeared a few times. The gene calls are TRBV24-1 and TRBJ2-1; D tentatively reads TRBD1 or TRBD2 (6 bases each). V was shortened by 1 base and J by 0 bases, with 9 bases between the two germline ends. The CDR3 is made up of 16 amino acids. CDR1 is KGHDR and CDR2 is SFDVKD in the germline V gene. The CDR3 DNA sequence: TGTGCCACCAGTGATTTTAGGGGGGACTCCTACAATGAGCAGTTCTTC. This translates into CATSDFRGDSYNEQFF.

The J gene is TRBJ1-6, the V gene TRBV11-2; D remains unclear. The V end lost 0 bases, the J end lost 7 bases, and 10 bases lay between the germline ends. The CDR3 runs 15 residues. Looked up from germline, CDR1 is SGHAT and CDR2 is FQNNGV. For the CDR3, the DNA is TGTGCCAGCAGCTTAGATTTCGGGGAGAATTCACCCCTCCACTTT. As protein: CASSLDFGENSPLHF.

The chain uses TRBV7-9 and TRBJ2-7; possible D gene TRBD1, 6 bases. The CDR3 consists of 14 residues. Per the germline V gene, CDR1 is SEHNR and CDR2 is FQNEAQ (reference sequence). The V gene lost 10 bases and the J gene lost 4 bases, with 20 bases spanning the gap. CDR3 loop: CATAQGNRVYEQYF. The CDR3 bases are TGTGCCACCGCCCAGGGAAACAGGGTATACGAGCAGTACTTC.

The V and J genes are TRBV9 and TRBJ1-1; maybe TRBD1 (6 bases). Trimming cost V 0 bases and J 4 bases, with 16 bases left between them. The germline V gene has CDR1 SGDLS and CDR2 YYNGEE. The length of the CDR3 is 16 residues. The CDR3: CASSVVRGALGTEAFF. The CDR3 DNA reads as TGTGCCAGCAGCGTAGTTCGGGGGGCTCTGGGCACTGAAGCTTTCTTT. The whole variable domain, remainder taken from reference TRBV9 and TRBJ1-1, is DSGVTQTPKHLITATGQRVTLRCSPRSGDLSVYWYQQSLDQGLQFLIQYYNGEERAKGNILERFSAQQFPDLHSELNLSSLELGDSALYFCASSVVRGALGTEAFFGQGTRLTVV.

The chain has TRBV2 and TRBJ1-2; TRBD1 might be the D (6 bases). The CDR3 loop spans 13 amino acids. V was trimmed by 6 bases and J by 4 bases, leaving 12 bases between them. The germline V gene has CDR1 SNHLY and CDR2 FYNNEI. CDR3 nucleotides: TGTGCCAGCAGGATACAGGGTAGCTATGGCTACACCTTC. Amino acid sequence: CASRIQGSYGYTF.

The V call is TRBV4-3, the J call TRBJ2-5, with 13 nucleotides matching TRBD2. The J call may not be correct, given that the DNA end is closer to TRBJ2-7. The germline CDR1 and CDR2 sequences are LGHNA and YSLEER. This CDR3 has 18 residues. CDR3 in DNA: TGCGCCAGCAGCCAAGATCACATAACTAGCGGGGGGGCGGTCGAGCAGTACTTC. It translates to CASSQDHITSGGAVEQYF.

This rearrangement joins TRBV19 to TRBJ1-2; a possible D gene is TRBD1 (5 bases). This CDR3 has 14 residues. Germline CDR1 LNHDA, CDR2 SQIVND (reference sequence). The V end lost 11 bases, the J end lost 5 bases, and 21 bases lay between the germline ends. The CDR3 loop reads CASAGRGQEYGYTF. DNA of the CDR3: TGTGCCTCCGCGGGGAGGGGCCAGGAGTATGGCTACACCTTC.

This clonotype was observed at least ten times. CDR3 DNA: TGTGCCAGCAGTGACAGGGCCTATGGCTACACCTTC. Residues: CASSDRAYGYTF. The V gene is TRBV28, the J gene TRBJ1-2, with 7 bases lining up with TRBD1. The CDR3 totals 12 residues. Trimming removed 5 bases from V and 4 bases from J; junction bases left unmatched: 1. CDR1 and CDR2 from the germline V gene are MDHEN and SYDVKM.